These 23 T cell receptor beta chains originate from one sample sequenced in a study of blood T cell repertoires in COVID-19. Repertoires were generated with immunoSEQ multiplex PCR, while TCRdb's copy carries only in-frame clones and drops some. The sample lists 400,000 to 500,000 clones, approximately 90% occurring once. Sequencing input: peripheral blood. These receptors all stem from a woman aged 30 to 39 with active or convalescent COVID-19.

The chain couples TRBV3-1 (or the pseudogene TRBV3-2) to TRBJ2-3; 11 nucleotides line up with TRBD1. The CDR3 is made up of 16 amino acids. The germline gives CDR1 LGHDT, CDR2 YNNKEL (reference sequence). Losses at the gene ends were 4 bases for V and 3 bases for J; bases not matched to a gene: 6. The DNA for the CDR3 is TGTGCCAGCAGCCTGACGGGGACAGGGGGAACAGATACGCAGTATTTT. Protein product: CASSLTGTGGTDTQYF.

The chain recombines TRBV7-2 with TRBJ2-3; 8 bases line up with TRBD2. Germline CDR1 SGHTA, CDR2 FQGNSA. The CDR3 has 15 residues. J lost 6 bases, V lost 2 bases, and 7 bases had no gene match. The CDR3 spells CASSLMLSGSDTQYF. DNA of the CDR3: TGTGCCAGCAGCTTAATGCTAAGCGGGAGCGATACGCAGTATTTT.

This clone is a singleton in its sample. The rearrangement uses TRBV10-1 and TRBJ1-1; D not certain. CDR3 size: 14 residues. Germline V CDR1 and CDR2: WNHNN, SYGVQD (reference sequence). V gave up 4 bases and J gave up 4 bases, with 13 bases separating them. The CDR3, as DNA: TGCGCCAGCAGTGTCGCGGCTTTCGGCACTGAAGCTTTCTTT. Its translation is CASSVAAFGTEAFF.

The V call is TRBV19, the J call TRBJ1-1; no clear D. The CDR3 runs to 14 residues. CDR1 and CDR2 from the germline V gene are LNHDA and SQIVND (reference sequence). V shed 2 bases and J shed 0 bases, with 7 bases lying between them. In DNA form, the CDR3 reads TGTGCCAGTAGTATAATTGACATGAACACTGAAGCTTTCTTT. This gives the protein CASSIIDMNTEAFF.

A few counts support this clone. The CDR3: CASSESIGTGAQAFF. DNA for the CDR3: TGTGCCAGCAGTGAAAGTATCGGGACAGGGGCCCAAGCTTTCTTT. The chain uses TRBV25-1 and TRBJ1-1; TRBD1 aligns across 10 bases. Trimming took 2 bases from V and 9 from J; bases not matched to a gene: 9. There are 15 residues in the CDR3. Germline values: CDR1 MGHDK, CDR2 SYGVNS.

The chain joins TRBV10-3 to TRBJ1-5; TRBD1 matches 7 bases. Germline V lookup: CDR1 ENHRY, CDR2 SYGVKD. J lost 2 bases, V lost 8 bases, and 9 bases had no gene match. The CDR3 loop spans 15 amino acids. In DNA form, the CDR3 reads TGTGCCATCGGTCCGGCGGGACAGCGCAATCAGCCCCAGCATTTT. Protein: CAIGPAGQRNQPQHF.

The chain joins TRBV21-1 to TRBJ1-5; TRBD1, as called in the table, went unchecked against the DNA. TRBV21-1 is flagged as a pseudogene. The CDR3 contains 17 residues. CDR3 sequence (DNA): TGTGCCAGCGGGCCGGGACAGGGTGATAGTAGCAATCAGCCCCAGCATTTT. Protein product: CASGPGQGDSSNQPQHF.

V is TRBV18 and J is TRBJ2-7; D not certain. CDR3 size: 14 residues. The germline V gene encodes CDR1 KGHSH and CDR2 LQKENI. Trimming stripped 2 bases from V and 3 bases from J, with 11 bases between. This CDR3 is CASSPTGPFYEQYF. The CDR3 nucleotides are TGTGCCAGCTCACCAACGGGTCCTTTCTACGAGCAGTACTTC.

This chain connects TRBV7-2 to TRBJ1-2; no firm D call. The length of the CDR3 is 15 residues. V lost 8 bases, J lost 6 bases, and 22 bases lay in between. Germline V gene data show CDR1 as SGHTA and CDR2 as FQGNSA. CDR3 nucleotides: TGTGCCAGCCATGACGGGGTTAATGTACTGGATGGCTACACCTTC. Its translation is CASHDGVNVLDGYTF.

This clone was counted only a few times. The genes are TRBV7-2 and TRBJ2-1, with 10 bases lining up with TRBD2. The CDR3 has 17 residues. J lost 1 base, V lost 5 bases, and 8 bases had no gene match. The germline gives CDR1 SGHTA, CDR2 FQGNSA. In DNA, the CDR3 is TGTGCCAGCAGCCCGGGACTAGCGATCGGTTCCTACAATGAGCAGTTCTTC. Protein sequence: CASSPGLAIGSYNEQFF.

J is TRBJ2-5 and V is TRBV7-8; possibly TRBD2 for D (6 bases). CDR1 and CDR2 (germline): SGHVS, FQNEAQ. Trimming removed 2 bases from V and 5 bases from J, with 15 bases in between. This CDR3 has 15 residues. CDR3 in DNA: TGTGCCAGCAGCTTATGGGGTCTAGCGTCGGAGACCCAGTACTTC. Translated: CASSLWGLASETQYF. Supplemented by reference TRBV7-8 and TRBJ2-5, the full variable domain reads GAGVSQSPRYKVAKRGQDVALRCDPISGHVSLFWYQQALGQGPEFLTYFQNEAQLDKSGLPSDRFFAERPEGSVSTLKIQRTQQEDSAVYLCASSLWGLASETQYFGPGTRLLVL.

DNA of the CDR3: TGTGCCAGCAGCTTAGCGGGACAGTCCTCTGGAAACACCATATATTTT. This encodes CASSLAGQSSGNTIYF. The V and J genes are TRBV11-2 and TRBJ1-3, with TRBD1 matching over 7 bases. CDR1 and CDR2 from the germline V gene are SGHAT and FQNNGV. The CDR3 is 16 residues long. V dropped 1 base and J dropped 0; count of bases not matched to a gene: 3.

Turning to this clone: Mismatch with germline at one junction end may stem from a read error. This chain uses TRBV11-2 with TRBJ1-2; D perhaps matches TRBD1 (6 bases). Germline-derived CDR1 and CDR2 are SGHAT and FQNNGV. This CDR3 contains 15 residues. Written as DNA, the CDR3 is TGTGCTAGCAGCTCCATGGACAGCCTTTACTATGGCTACACCTTC. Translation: CASSSMDSLYYGYTF.

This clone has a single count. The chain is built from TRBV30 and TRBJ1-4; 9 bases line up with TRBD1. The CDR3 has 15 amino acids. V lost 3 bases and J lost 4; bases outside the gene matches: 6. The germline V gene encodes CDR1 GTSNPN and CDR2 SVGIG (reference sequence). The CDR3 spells CAWSRRTGDNEKLFF. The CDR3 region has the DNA TGTGCCTGGAGCCGTAGGACAGGGGATAATGAAAAACTGTTTTTT.

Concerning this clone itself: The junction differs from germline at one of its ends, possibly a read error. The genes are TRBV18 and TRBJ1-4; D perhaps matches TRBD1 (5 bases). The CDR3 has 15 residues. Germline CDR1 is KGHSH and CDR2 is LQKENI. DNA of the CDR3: TGTGCCAGCTCCCCACCCGGGGGGATGAATGAAAAACTGTTTTTT. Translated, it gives CASSPPGGMNEKLFF.

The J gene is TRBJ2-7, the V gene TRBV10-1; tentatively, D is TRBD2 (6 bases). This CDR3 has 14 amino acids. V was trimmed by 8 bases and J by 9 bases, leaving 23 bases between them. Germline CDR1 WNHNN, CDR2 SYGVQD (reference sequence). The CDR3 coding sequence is TGCGCCAGCGGAACCTGTACCCGGCGGCGGGGGCAGTACTTC. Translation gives CASGTCTRRRGQYF.

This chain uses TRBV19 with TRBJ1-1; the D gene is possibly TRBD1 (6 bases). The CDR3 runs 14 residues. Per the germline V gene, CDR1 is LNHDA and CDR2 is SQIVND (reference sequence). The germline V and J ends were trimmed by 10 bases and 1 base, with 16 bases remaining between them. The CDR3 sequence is CATLRGQTNTEAFF. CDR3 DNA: TGTGCCACTCTCCGGGGACAAACGAACACTGAAGCTTTCTTT.

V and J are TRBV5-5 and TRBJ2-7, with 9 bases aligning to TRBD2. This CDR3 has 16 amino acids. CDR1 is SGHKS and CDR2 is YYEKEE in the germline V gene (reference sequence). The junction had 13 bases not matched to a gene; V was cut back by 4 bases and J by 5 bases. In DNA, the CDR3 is TGTGCCAGCAGCGCCGGACTAGCGCGAAACGAGGACGAGCAGTACTTC. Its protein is CASSAGLARNEDEQYF.

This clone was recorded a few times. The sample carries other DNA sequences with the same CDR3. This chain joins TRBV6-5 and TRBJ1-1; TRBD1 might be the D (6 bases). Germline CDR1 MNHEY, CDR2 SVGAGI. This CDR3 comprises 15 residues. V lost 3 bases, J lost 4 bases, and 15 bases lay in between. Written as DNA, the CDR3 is TGTGCCAGCAGTTATTCCAGGGGAATAGGCACTGAAGCTTTCTTT. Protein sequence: CASSYSRGIGTEAFF.

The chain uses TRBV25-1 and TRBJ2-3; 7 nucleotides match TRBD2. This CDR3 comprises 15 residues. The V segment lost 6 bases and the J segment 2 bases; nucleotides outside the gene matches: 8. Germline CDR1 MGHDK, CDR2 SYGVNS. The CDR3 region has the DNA TGTGCCAGCAGCCTTCTAGCGGACCTCACAGATACGCAGTATTTT. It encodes CASSLLADLTDTQYF.

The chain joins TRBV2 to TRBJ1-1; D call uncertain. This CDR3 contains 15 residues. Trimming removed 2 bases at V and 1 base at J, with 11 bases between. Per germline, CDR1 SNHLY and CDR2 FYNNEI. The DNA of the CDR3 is TGTGCCAGCAGTGAAATAGCGGCAGCGAACACTGAAGCTTTCTTT. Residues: CASSEIAAANTEAFF.

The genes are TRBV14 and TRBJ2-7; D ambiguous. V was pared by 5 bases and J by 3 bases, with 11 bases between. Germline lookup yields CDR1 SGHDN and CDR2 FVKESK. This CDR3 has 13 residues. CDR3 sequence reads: CASSAQLGYEQYF. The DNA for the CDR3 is TGTGCCAGCAGCGCCCAACTCGGCTACGAGCAGTACTTC. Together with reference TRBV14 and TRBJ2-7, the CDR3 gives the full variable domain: EAGVTQFPSHSVIEKGQTVTLRCDPISGHDNLYWYRRVMGKEIKFLLHFVKESKQDESGMPNNRFLAERTGGTYSTLKVQPAELEDSGVYFCASSAQLGYEQYFGPGTRLTVT.

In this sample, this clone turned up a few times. The CDR3 nucleotides read TGCAGTGCTAGTGAGCCAGGGGGCACCGGGGAGCTGTTTTTT. Its translation is CSASEPGGTGELFF. The V call is TRBV20-1, the J call TRBJ2-2, with 7 bases matching TRBD1. Germline trimming cut 3 bases from V and 4 bases from J; bases unmatched to any gene: 5. The CDR3 extends over 14 amino acids. Germline V gene sequence: CDR1 DFQATT, CDR2 SNEGSKA (reference sequence).